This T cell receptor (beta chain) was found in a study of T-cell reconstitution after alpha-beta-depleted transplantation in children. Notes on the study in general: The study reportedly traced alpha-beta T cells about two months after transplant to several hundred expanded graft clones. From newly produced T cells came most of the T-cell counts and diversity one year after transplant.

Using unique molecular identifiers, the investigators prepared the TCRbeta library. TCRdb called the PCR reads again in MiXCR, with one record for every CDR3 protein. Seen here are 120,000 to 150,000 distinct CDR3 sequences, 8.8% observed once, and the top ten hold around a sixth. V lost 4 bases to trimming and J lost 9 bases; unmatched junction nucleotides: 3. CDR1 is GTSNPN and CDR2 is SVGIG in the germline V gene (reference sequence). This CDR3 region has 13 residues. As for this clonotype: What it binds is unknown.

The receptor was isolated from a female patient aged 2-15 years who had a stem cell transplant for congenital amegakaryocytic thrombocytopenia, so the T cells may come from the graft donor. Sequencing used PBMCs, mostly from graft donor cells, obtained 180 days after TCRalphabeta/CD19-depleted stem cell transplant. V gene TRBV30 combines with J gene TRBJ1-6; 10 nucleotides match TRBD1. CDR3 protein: CAWMGTGVSPLHF. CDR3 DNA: TGTGCCTGGATGGGGACAGGGGTTTCACCCCTCCACTTT.